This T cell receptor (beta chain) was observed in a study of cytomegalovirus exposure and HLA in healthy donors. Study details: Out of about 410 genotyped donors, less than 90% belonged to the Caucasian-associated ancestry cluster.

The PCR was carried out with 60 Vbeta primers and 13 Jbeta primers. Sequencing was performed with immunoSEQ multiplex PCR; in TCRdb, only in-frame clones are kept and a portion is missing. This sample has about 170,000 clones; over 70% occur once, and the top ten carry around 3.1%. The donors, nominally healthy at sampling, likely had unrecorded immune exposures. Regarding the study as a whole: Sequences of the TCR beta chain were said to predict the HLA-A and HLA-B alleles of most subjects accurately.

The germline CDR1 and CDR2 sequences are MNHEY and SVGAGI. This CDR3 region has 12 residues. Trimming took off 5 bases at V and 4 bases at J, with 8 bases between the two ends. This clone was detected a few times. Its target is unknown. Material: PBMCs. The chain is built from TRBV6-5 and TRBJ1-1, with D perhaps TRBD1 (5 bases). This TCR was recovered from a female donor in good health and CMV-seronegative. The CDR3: CASSRGSTEAFF. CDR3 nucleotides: TGTGCCAGCAGTCGGGGGAGCACTGAAGCTTTCTTT.